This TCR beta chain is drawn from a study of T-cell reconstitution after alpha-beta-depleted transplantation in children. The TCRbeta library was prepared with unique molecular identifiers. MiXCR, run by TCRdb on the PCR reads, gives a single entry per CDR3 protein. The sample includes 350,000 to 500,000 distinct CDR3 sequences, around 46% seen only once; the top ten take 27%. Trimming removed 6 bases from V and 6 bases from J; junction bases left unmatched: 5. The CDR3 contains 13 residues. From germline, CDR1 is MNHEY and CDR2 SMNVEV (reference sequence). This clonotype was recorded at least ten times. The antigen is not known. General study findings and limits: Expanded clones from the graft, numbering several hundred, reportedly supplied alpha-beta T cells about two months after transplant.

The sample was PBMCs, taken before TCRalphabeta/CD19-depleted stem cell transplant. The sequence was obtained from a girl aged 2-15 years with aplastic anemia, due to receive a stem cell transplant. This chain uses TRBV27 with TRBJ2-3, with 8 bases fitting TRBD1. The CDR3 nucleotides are TGTGCCAGCAGGGCCACAGGGGGGGATACGCAGTATTTT. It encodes CASRATGGDTQYF.